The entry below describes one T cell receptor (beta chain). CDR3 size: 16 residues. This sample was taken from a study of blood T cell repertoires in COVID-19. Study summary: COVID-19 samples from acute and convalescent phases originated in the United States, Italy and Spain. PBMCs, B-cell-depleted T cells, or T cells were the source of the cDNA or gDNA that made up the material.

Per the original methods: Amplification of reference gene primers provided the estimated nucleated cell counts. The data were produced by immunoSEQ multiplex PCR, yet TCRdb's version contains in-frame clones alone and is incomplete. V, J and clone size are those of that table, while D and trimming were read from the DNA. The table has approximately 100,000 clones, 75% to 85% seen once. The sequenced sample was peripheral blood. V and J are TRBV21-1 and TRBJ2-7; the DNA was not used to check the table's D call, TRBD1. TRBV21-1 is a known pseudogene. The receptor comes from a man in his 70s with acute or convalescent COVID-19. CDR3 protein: CASSKPPGTGLYEQYF. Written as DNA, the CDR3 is TGTGCCAGCAGCAAACCGCCGGGGACAGGGCTCTACGAGCAGTACTTC.